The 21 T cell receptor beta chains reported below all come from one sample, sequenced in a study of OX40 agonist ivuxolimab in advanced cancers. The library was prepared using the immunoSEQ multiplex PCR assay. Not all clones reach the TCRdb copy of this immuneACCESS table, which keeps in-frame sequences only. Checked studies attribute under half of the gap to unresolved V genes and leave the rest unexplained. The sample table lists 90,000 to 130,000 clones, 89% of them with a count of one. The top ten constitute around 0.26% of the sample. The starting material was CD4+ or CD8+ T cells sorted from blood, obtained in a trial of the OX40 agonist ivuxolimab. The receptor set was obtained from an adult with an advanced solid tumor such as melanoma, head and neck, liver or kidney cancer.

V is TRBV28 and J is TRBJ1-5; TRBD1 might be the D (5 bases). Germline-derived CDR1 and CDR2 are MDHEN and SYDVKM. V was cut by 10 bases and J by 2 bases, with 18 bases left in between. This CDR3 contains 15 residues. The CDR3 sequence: CATRPGGIGNQPQHF. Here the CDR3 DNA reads TGTGCCACCCGGCCGGGGGGTATTGGCAATCAGCCCCAGCATTTT.

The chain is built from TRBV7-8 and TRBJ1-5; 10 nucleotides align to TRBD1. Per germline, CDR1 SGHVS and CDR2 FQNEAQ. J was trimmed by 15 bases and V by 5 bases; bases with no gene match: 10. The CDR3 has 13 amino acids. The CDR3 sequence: CASSAAGTGEPHF. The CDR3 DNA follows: TGTGCCAGCAGCGCCGCCGGGACAGGGGAACCGCATTTT.

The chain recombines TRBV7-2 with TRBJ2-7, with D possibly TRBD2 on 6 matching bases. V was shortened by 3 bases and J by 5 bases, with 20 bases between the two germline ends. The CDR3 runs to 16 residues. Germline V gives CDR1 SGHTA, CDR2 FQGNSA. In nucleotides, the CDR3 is TGTGCCAGCAGCTTTGGGTTCTTCGAACAGCGGGACGAGCAGTACTTC. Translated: CASSFGFFEQRDEQYF.

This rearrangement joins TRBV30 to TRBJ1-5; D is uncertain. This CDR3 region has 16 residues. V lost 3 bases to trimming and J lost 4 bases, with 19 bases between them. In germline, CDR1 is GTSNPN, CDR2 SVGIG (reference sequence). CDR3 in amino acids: CAWSGVWVTENQPQHF. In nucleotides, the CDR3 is TGTGCCTGGAGCGGAGTTTGGGTCACGGAGAATCAGCCCCAGCATTTT.

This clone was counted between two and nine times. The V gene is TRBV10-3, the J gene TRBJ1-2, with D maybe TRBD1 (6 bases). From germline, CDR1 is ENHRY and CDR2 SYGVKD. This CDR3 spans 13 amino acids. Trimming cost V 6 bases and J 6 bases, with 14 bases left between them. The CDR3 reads CAIRLTGTNGYTF. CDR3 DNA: TGTGCCATCAGATTAACAGGGACGAATGGCTACACCTTC.

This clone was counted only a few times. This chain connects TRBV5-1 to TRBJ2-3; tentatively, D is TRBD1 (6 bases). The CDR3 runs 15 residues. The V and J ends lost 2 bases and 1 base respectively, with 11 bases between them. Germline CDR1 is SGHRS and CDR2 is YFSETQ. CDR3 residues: CASSFETGGTDTQYF. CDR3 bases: TGCGCCAGCAGCTTCGAGACAGGAGGCACAGATACGCAGTATTTT.

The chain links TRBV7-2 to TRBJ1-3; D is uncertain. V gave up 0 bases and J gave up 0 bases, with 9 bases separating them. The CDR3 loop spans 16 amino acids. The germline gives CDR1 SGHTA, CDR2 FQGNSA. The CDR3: CASSLADRASGNTIYF. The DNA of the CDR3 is TGTGCCAGCAGCTTAGCAGACCGCGCCTCTGGAAACACCATATATTTT.

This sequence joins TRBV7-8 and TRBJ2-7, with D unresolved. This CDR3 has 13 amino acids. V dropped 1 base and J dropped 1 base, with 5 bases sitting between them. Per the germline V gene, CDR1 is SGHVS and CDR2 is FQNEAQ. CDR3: CASSLGPSYEQYF. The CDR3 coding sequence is TGTGCCAGCAGCTTAGGGCCTTCCTACGAGCAGTACTTC.

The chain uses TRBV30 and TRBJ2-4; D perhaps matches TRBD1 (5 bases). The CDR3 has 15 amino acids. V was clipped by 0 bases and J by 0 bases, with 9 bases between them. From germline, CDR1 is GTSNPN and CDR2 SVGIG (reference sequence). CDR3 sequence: CAWSVRTGAKNIQYF. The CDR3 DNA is TGTGCCTGGAGTGTACGAACAGGAGCCAAAAACATTCAGTACTTC.

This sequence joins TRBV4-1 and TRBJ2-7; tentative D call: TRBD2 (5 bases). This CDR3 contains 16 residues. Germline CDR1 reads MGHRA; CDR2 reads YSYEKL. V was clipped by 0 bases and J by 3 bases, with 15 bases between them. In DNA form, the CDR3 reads TGCGCCAGCAGCCAAGAGGACTCCTACACCTTCTACGAGCAGTACTTC. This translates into CASSQEDSYTFYEQYF.

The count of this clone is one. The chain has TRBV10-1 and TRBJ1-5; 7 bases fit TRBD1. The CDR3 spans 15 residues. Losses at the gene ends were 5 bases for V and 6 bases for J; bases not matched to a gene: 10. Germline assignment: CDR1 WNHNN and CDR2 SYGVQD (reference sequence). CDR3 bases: TGCGCCAGCAGTTTTGACAGGGTTAATGGTCAGCCCCAGCATTTT. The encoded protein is CASSFDRVNGQPQHF.

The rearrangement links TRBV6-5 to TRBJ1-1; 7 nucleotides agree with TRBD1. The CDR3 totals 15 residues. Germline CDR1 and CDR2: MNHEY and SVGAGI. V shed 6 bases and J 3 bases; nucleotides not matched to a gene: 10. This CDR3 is CASRDTYRGYTEAFF. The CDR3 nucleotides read TGTGCCAGCAGGGATACGTACAGGGGTTACACTGAAGCTTTCTTT.

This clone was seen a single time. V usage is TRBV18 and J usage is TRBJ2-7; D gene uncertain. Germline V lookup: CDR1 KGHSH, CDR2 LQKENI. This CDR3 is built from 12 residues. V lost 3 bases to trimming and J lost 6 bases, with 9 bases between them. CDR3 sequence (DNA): TGTGCCAGCTCACCTCTTTCGGGCGAGCAGTACTTC. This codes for CASSPLSGEQYF.

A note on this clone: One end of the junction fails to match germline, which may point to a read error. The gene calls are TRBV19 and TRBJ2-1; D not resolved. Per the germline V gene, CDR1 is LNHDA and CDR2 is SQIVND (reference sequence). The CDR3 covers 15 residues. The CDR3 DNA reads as TGTGCCAGTAGTCTAGACCAGTCCTCGGGCAATGAGCAGTTCTTC. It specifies CASSLDQSSGNEQFF.

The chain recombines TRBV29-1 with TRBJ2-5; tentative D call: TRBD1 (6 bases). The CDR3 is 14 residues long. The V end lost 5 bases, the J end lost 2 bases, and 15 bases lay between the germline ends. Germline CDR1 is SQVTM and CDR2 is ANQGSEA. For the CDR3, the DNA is TGCAGCGTTAGTCCCGGGACATTTCAAGAGACCCAGTACTTC. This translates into CSVSPGTFQETQYF.

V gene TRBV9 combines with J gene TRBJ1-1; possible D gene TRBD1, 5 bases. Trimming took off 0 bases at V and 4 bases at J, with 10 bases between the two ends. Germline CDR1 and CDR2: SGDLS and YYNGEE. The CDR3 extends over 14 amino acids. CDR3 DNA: TGTGCCAGCAGCGTAGGGCCCGGGGGCACTGAAGCTTTCTTT. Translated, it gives CASSVGPGGTEAFF. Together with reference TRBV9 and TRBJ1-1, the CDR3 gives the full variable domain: DSGVTQTPKHLITATGQRVTLRCSPRSGDLSVYWYQQSLDQGLQFLIQYYNGEERAKGNILERFSAQQFPDLHSELNLSSLELGDSALYFCASSVGPGGTEAFFGQGTRLTVV.

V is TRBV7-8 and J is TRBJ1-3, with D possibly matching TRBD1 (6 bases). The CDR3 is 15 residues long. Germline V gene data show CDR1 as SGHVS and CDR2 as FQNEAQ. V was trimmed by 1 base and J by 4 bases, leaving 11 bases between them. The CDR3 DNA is TGTGCCAGCAGCTTAGGCAGGGGTGGAGGAAACACCATATATTTT. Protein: CASSLGRGGGNTIYF.

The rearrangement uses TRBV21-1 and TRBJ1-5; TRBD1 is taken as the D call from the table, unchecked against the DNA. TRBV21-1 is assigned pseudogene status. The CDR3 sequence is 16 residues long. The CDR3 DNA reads TGTGCCAGCAGCCTTTACAGGGTTCGGAGCAATCAGCCCCAGCATTTT. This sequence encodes CASSLYRVRSNQPQHF.

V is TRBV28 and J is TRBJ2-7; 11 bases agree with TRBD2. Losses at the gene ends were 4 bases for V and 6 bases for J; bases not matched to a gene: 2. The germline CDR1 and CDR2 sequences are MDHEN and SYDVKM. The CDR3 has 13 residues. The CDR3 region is CASSSGLAGEQYF. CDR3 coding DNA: TGTGCCAGCAGTTCTGGACTAGCGGGCGAGCAGTACTTC.

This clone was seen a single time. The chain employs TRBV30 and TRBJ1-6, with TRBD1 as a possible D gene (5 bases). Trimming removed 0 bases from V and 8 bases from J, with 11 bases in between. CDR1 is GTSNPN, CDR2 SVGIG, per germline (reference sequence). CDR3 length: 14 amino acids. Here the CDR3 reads CAWSVDLGDSPLHF. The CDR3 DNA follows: TGTGCCTGGAGTGTAGATCTGGGGGATTCACCCCTCCACTTT.

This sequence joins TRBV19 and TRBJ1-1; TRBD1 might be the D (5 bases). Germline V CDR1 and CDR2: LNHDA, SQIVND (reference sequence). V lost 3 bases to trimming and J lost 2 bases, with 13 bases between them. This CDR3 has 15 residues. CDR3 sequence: CASSISIQANTEAFF. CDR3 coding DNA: TGTGCCAGTAGTATTTCAATACAGGCTAACACTGAAGCTTTCTTT.